A single sample gave rise to the 11 T cell receptor beta chains below, sequenced in a study of T cell changes during pregnancy in multiple sclerosis. Only in-frame clones appear in the TCRdb table, and some are missing; sequencing was by immunoSEQ multiplex PCR. Of under 70,000 clones in the sample, over 80% were seen once. Sequenced material: peripheral blood, taken in the third trimester of pregnancy. The source is a female donor in good health, enrolled as a control in a pregnancy study.

The rearrangement joins TRBV18 to TRBJ1-1; a possible D gene is TRBD1 (6 bases). CDR3 length: 13 residues. The V end was cut by 6 bases, the J end by 5 bases, with 13 bases between. Germline V gene data show CDR1 as KGHSH and CDR2 as LQKENI. The CDR3 bases are TGTGCCAGCTCCCCGGACAGATGGACTGAAGCTTTCTTT. Translation: CASSPDRWTEAFF.

This clone was detected only once. CDR3 sequence (DNA): TGTGCCAGCAGCCAAGAAACCCGGAGCTCCTACAATGAGCAGTTCTTC. Translating gives CASSQETRSSYNEQFF. The gene calls are TRBV4-2 and TRBJ2-1; D call uncertain. Trimming took off 0 bases at V and 0 bases at J, with 9 bases between the two ends. The germline gives CDR1 LGHNA, CDR2 YNFKEQ. This CDR3 contains 16 residues.

This sequence joins TRBV18 and TRBJ1-3, with 7 bases aligning to TRBD1. This CDR3 spans 16 amino acids. The junction had 6 bases not matched to a gene; V was cut back by 3 bases and J by 1 base. Germline V CDR1 and CDR2: KGHSH, LQKENI. As DNA, the CDR3 is TGTGCCAGCTCACCCTCCAGGGGGTATTCTGGAAACACCATATATTTT. It translates to CASSPSRGYSGNTIYF. The full variable domain, in which reference TRBV18 and TRBJ1-3 provide the parts outside the CDR3, is NAGVMQNPRHLVRRRGQEARLRCSPMKGHSHVYWYRQLPEEGLKFMVYLQKENIIDESGMPKERFSAEFPKEGPSILRIQQVVRGDSAAYFCASSPSRGYSGNTIYFGEGSWLTVV.

The CDR3 loop reads CASSRPGQGQETQYF. CDR3 nucleotide sequence: TGTGCCAGTAGTAGACCGGGACAGGGCCAAGAGACCCAGTACTTC. This sequence joins TRBV19 and TRBJ2-5, with 9 positions matching TRBD1. Per the germline V gene, CDR1 is LNHDA and CDR2 is SQIVND (reference sequence). J gave up 1 base and V 4 bases, and 4 bases lay outside the gene matches. The CDR3 length is 15 residues. Combining the CDR3 with reference TRBV19 and TRBJ2-5 gives the whole variable domain DGGITQSPKYLFRKEGQNVTLSCEQNLNHDAMYWYRQDPGQGLRLIYYSQIVNDFQKGDIAEGYSVSREKKESFPLTVTSAQKNPTAFYLCASSRPGQGQETQYFGPGTRLLVL.

This clone occurred once. The CDR3 coding sequence is TGCGCCAGCAGCCAAGGCGCAGCCGGGGATGAAAAACTGTTTTTT. Residues: CASSQGAAGDEKLFF. The chain carries TRBV5-1 and TRBJ1-4; D ambiguous. This CDR3 has 15 amino acids. Trimming removed 4 bases from V and 6 bases from J, with 16 bases in between. Germline values: CDR1 SGHRS, CDR2 YFSETQ.

This clone has a single count. The chain links TRBV2 to TRBJ2-5; a possible D gene is TRBD2 (7 bases). Germline assignment: CDR1 SNHLY and CDR2 FYNNEI. V shed 10 bases and J shed 0 bases, with 15 bases lying between them. This CDR3 comprises 14 residues. In nucleotides, the CDR3 is TGTGCCACAAAGCGGGACACCAACCAAGAGACCCAGTACTTC. Translated: CATKRDTNQETQYF.

V gene TRBV7-9 combines with J gene TRBJ2-1; TRBD2 agrees at 14 bases. Germline V lookup: CDR1 SEHNR, CDR2 FQNEAQ (reference sequence). This CDR3 has 15 amino acids. The ends lost 6 bases at V and 8 bases at J; junction bases unmatched: 6. DNA of the CDR3: TGTGCCAGCAGTACGGGACTAGCGGGAGTCGATGAGCAGTTCTTC. This translates into CASSTGLAGVDEQFF.

V is TRBV6-4 and J is TRBJ2-1, with TRBD2 matching over 9 bases. The germline gives CDR1 MRHNA, CDR2 SNTAGT. Trimming took 4 bases from V and 1 from J; bases not matched to a gene: 2. The CDR3 is 15 residues long. CDR3 sequence: CASSGSGGSYNEQFF. Here the CDR3 DNA reads TGTGCCAGCAGTGGTAGCGGGGGTTCCTACAATGAGCAGTTCTTC.

The chain joins TRBV11-3 to TRBJ2-1; D remains ambiguous. Germline V CDR1 and CDR2: SGHNT, YENEEA. This CDR3 has 11 residues. V was cut by 5 bases and J by 8 bases, with 7 bases left in between. The DNA for the CDR3 is TGTGCCAGCAGCAGAGGTCATGAGCAGTTCTTC. Translation: CASSRGHEQFF.

There are a few counts of this clone. The chain employs TRBV25-1 and TRBJ2-7, with TRBD1 as a possible D gene (6 bases). This CDR3 has 15 amino acids. Germline CDR1 reads MGHDK; CDR2 reads SYGVNS. The V gene lost 6 bases and the J gene lost 3 bases, with 18 bases spanning the gap. CDR3 protein: CASSPRQEPNYEQYF. The DNA for the CDR3 is TGTGCCAGCAGCCCCCGACAGGAACCGAACTACGAGCAGTACTTC.

V gene TRBV2 combines with J gene TRBJ2-5, with 7 bases matching TRBD1. This CDR3 contains 14 residues. Germline V gene sequence: CDR1 SNHLY, CDR2 FYNNEI. Trimming removed 6 bases from V and 4 bases from J; junction bases left unmatched: 8. DNA for the CDR3: TGTGCCAGCAGCGCGGTCGCAGGGGGAGAGACCCAGTACTTC. It encodes CASSAVAGGETQYF.